The text below deals with one TCR beta chain. Assay execution took place at the deep level. Researchers divided each subset's genomic DNA evenly across several immunoSEQ plates. Generated by immunoSEQ multiplex PCR, the TCRdb table keeps only in-frame clones and is missing some. Found here are about 480,000 clones, almost 80% of them singletons; the top ten hold about 12%. The sample is drawn from a study of shared clonotypes between healthy human individuals. The germline gives CDR1 KGHSH, CDR2 LQKENI. The CDR3 totals 14 residues. V gave up 2 bases and J gave up 7 bases, with 12 bases separating them. The study drew its donors from healthy HIV-negative adults without recent acute infections or vaccinations.

The genes are TRBV18 and TRBJ2-1; D possibly corresponds to TRBD2 (6 bases). Sequences were obtained from PBMCs. This TCR derives from a woman in her forties in good health. Some clones in this sample may be carry-over from other donors' samples. The CDR3 region is CASSPRREVNEQFF. In nucleotides, the CDR3 is TGTGCCAGCTCACCAAGGAGGGAGGTAAATGAGCAGTTCTTC. The full variable domain, in which reference TRBV18 and TRBJ2-1 provide the parts outside the CDR3, is NAGVMQNPRHLVRRRGQEARLRCSPMKGHSHVYWYRQLPEEGLKFMVYLQKENIIDESGMPKERFSAEFPKEGPSILRIQQVVRGDSAAYFCASSPRREVNEQFFGPGTRLTVL.